Shown below are 17 T cell receptor beta chains from a single sample sequenced in a study of T-cell reconstitution after alpha-beta-depleted transplantation in children. The TCRbeta library incorporated unique molecular identifiers. In TCRdb, the PCR reads were re-called with MiXCR into one record per CDR3 protein. The repertoire holds under 150,000 distinct CDR3 sequences, 9.7% seen once, with around 24% in the top ten. Sample: PBMCs, mostly from graft donor cells, taken 180 days after TCRalphabeta/CD19-depleted stem cell transplant. The receptors were gathered from a girl less than two years old who had a stem cell transplant for combined immunodeficiency, so the T cells may come from the graft donor.

This clonotype was seen more than once but under ten times. The chain joins TRBV29-1 to TRBJ1-2, with D unresolved. Trimming stripped 8 bases from V and 4 bases from J, with 14 bases between. The germline CDR1 and CDR2 sequences are SQVTM and ANQGSEA. CDR3 length: 12 amino acids. CDR3 DNA sequence: TGCAGCATCCAAGGATCACCCTATGGCTACACCTTC. Amino acid sequence: CSIQGSPYGYTF.

The table lists this clonotype with a few counts. J is TRBJ2-2 and V is TRBV5-1; D gene ambiguous. Trimming removed 5 bases from V and 1 base from J, with 9 bases in between. Germline V gene data show CDR1 as SGHRS and CDR2 as YFSETQ. The CDR3 is 14 amino acids. In DNA form, the CDR3 reads TGCGCCAGCAGAGGGCACCAGAACACCGGGGAGCTGTTTTTT. Protein sequence: CASRGHQNTGELFF.

In nucleotides, the CDR3 is TGTGCCAGCAGTCGAGGGGGGTACTCCTACGAGCAGTACTTC. It translates to CASSRGGYSYEQYF. The chain is built from TRBV6-1 and TRBJ2-7, with D perhaps assigned TRBD1 or TRBD2 (6 bases each). Trimming took off 5 bases at V and 0 bases at J, with 11 bases between the two ends. The CDR3 runs to 14 residues. CDR1 MNHNS and CDR2 SASEGT come from the germline V gene.

This clonotype showed up just a few times. This sequence joins TRBV20-1 and TRBJ2-7; TRBD1 or TRBD2 may be the D gene (5 bases each). This CDR3 comprises 14 residues. Trimming stripped 1 base from V and 3 bases from J, with 13 bases between. CDR1 is DFQATT and CDR2 is SNEGSKA in the germline V gene (reference sequence). This CDR3 reads CSARGGTIFYEQYF. In DNA form, the CDR3 reads TGCAGTGCTAGAGGTGGGACCATATTCTACGAGCAGTACTTC.

This clonotype came up many times. The rearrangement joins TRBV4-3 to TRBJ1-4; D not resolved. The CDR3 is 14 residues long. V was trimmed by 1 base and J by 3 bases, leaving 6 bases between them. Germline V lookup: CDR1 LGHNA, CDR2 YSLEER. CDR3 DNA sequence: TGCGCCAGCAGCCAAGTAGTGGCTAATGAAAAACTGTTTTTT. This codes for CASSQVVANEKLFF.

This rearrangement joins TRBV9 to TRBJ2-1, with D perhaps matching TRBD1 or TRBD2 (5 bases each). The ends were cut back, 2 bases at V and 7 bases at J, with 16 bases in the middle. CDR1 is SGDLS, CDR2 YYNGEE, per germline. The CDR3 is made up of 15 amino acids. CDR3 region: CASSVWDQLGNEQFF. As DNA, the CDR3 is TGTGCCAGCAGCGTGTGGGACCAACTGGGGAATGAGCAGTTCTTC.

This sequence joins TRBV29-1 and TRBJ2-1, with 7 nucleotides matching TRBD1. Germline assignment: CDR1 SQVTM and CDR2 ANQGSEA. CDR3 length: 18 residues. The junction had 18 bases not matched to a gene; V was cut back by 1 base and J by 6 bases. The DNA of the CDR3 is TGCAGCGTTGAAGGTCTATCCGGGTCTTACAGGGGCATCAATGAGCAGTTCTTC. Encoded protein: CSVEGLSGSYRGINEQFF.

The table lists this clonotype with a few counts. The rearrangement links TRBV12-3 or TRBV12-4 to TRBJ2-7; D call uncertain. The CDR3 spans 14 residues. V dropped 2 bases and J dropped 0 bases, with 8 bases sitting between them. The CDR3 here is CASSLRPSSYEQYF. DNA for the CDR3: TGTGCCAGCAGTTTAAGACCTAGCTCCTACGAGCAGTACTTC.

This clonotype was detected only a few times. The chain uses TRBV7-9 and TRBJ2-1; D might be TRBD2 (5 bases). This CDR3 is built from 13 residues. Trimming removed 4 bases from V and 1 base from J, with 5 bases in between. The germline V gene encodes CDR1 SEHNR and CDR2 FQNEAQ (reference sequence). The CDR3 DNA is TGTGCCAGCAGCTGGGAGTCCTACAATGAGCAGTTCTTC. This sequence encodes CASSWESYNEQFF.

There are many counts of this clonotype. This chain joins TRBV27 and TRBJ2-5; D may be TRBD2 (6 bases). This CDR3 is built from 15 residues. The germline gives CDR1 MNHEY, CDR2 SMNVEV (reference sequence). Trimming left V 2 bases short and J 2 bases short, with 12 bases between. The CDR3 spells CASSLSLALQETQYF. The DNA of the CDR3 is TGTGCCAGCAGTTTAAGTCTAGCGTTGCAAGAGACCCAGTACTTC.

The chain is built from TRBV20-1 and TRBJ2-5, with D possibly being TRBD1 or TRBD2 (5 bases each). The CDR3 contains 13 residues. In germline, CDR1 is DFQATT, CDR2 SNEGSKA (reference sequence). The germline V and J ends were trimmed by 0 bases and 7 bases, with 12 bases remaining between them. CDR3 in amino acids: CSARDPGRVTQYF. CDR3 coding DNA: TGCAGTGCTAGAGATCCGGGACGGGTGACCCAGTACTTC.

This clonotype turned up a few times. The V call is TRBV29-1, the J call TRBJ1-4; TRBD1 matches 8 bases. CDR3 size: 16 residues. J gave up 6 bases and V 0 bases, and 9 bases lay outside the gene matches. CDR1 and CDR2 (germline): SQVTM, ANQGSEA. The CDR3 is CSVEDPDRQGYEKLFF. CDR3 DNA: TGCAGCGTTGAAGACCCCGATCGACAGGGGTATGAAAAACTGTTTTTT.

The table lists this clonotype with a few counts. This CDR3 reads CATSDSDRASGYNEQFF. CDR3 bases: TGTGCCACCAGTGATTCGGACAGGGCCAGCGGTTACAATGAGCAGTTCTTC. This sequence joins TRBV24-1 and TRBJ2-1, with 8 bases matching TRBD1. Unmatched junction bases numbered 9, after V lost 2 bases and J lost 4 bases. CDR3 length: 17 amino acids. Germline CDR1 KGHDR, CDR2 SFDVKD.

The CDR3 DNA is TGTGCCAGCAGTTCCTCCAGATACACCGGGGAGCTGTTTTTT. This sequence encodes CASSSSRYTGELFF. The rearrangement joins TRBV6-5 to TRBJ2-2; D unclear. The germline CDR1 and CDR2 sequences are MNHEY and SVGAGI. Trimming took off 4 bases at V and 3 bases at J, with 9 bases between the two ends. The CDR3 spans 14 residues.

J is TRBJ2-7 and V is TRBV7-2; TRBD2 agrees at 12 bases. The V gene's germline CDR1 is SGHTA and CDR2 FQGNSA. The CDR3 runs to 16 residues. V dropped 1 base and J dropped 3; count of bases not matched to a gene: 4. The CDR3 protein is CASSLGLAGGDYEQYF. The CDR3 DNA is TGTGCCAGCAGCTTAGGGCTAGCGGGAGGGGACTACGAGCAGTACTTC.

This clonotype showed up many times. The CDR3 region is CASSIAGQGVHIQYF. The DNA of the CDR3 is TGTGCCAGCAGCATCGCGGGACAGGGGGTACACATTCAGTACTTC. The V gene is TRBV7-2, the J gene TRBJ2-4, with 11 bases matching TRBD1. The germline V gene has CDR1 SGHTA and CDR2 FQGNSA. The J segment lost 8 bases and the V segment lost 5 bases, leaving 8 bases of the junction unmatched. CDR3 size: 15 residues. The full variable domain, completed using reference TRBV7-2 and TRBJ2-4, is GAGVSQSPSNKVTEKGKDVELRCDPISGHTALYWYRQSLGQGLEFLIYFQGNSAPDKSGLPSDRFSAERTGGSVSTLTIQRTQQEDSAVYLCASSIAGQGVHIQYFGAGTRLSVL.

The J gene is TRBJ2-6, the V gene TRBV19; tentative D call: TRBD1 (5 bases). The CDR3 covers 16 residues. Germline V gene data show CDR1 as LNHDA and CDR2 as SQIVND (reference sequence). Between the trimmed V and J ends, which lost 6 bases and 1 base, there was a span of 13 bases. The CDR3 sequence is CASRSTRDSGANVLTF. The CDR3, as DNA: TGTGCCAGTAGATCTACCAGGGATTCTGGGGCCAACGTCCTGACTTTC.